The 10 T cell receptor beta chains presented below share a single source sample, sequenced in a study of shared clonotypes between healthy human individuals. The method was immunoSEQ multiplex PCR; TCRdb's version includes in-frame clones alone and lacks a portion of them. The table lists 950,000 to 1,300,000 clones, approximately 72% of them singletons. Input material: memory CD4+ T cells sorted from blood. Specified subset: CD45RA-negative fraction. These receptor sequences come from a man aged 18 to 30 in good health.

This clone has a single count. This chain uses TRBV18 with TRBJ2-3; the D gene is possibly TRBD2 (6 bases). Trimming pared 6 bases from V and 6 bases from J, leaving 13 bases between. The germline gives CDR1 KGHSH, CDR2 LQKENI. The CDR3 contains 13 residues. In DNA form, the CDR3 reads TGTGCCAGCTCTAATTGGGAGGAGGATACGCAGTATTTT. It codes for CASSNWEEDTQYF. Combining the CDR3 with reference TRBV18 and TRBJ2-3 gives the whole variable domain NAGVMQNPRHLVRRRGQEARLRCSPMKGHSHVYWYRQLPEEGLKFMVYLQKENIIDESGMPKERFSAEFPKEGPSILRIQQVVRGDSAAYFCASSNWEEDTQYFGPGTRLTVL.

The V and J genes are TRBV30 and TRBJ1-2; no definite D call. CDR3 length: 13 amino acids. CDR1 and CDR2 from the germline V gene are GTSNPN and SVGIG (reference sequence). V lost 0 bases to trimming and J lost 7 bases, with 12 bases between them. The DNA for the CDR3 is TGTGCCTGGAGTGTAAGGGCCCTCGGTGGCTACACCTTC. It encodes CAWSVRALGGYTF.

This clone was counted a few times. This sequence joins TRBV29-1 and TRBJ1-1; D unclear. V lost 0 bases, J lost 8 bases, and 7 bases lay in between. Per the germline V gene, CDR1 is SQVTM and CDR2 is ANQGSEA. The CDR3 has 11 residues. CDR3 coding DNA: TGCAGCGTTGAAGAGGGCAGGGAAGCTTTCTTT. Amino acids: CSVEEGREAFF.

This clone was seen only a few times. The sample contains more than one DNA sequence encoding this CDR3. The V gene is TRBV18, the J gene TRBJ1-4, with D unclear. From germline, CDR1 is KGHSH and CDR2 LQKENI. The ends were cut back, 3 bases at V and 7 bases at J, with 6 bases in the middle. The CDR3 is 12 residues long. In DNA, the CDR3 is TGTGCCAGCTCACCCCGGGGTGAAAAACTGTTTTTT. Translated: CASSPRGEKLFF.

The chain carries TRBV6-5 and TRBJ1-3, with D maybe TRBD1 (6 bases). Germline CDR1 is MNHEY and CDR2 is SVGAGI. The V end lost 6 bases, the J end lost 2 bases, and 14 bases lay between the germline ends. The CDR3 is 15 residues long. CDR3 sequence reads: CASRRRGAAGNTIYF. CDR3 bases: TGTGCCAGCAGGCGGAGGGGGGCCGCTGGAAACACCATATATTTT.

In its sample, this clone was seen once. V is TRBV7-2 and J is TRBJ1-4; D gene unclear. The CDR3 is 14 amino acids. V was clipped by 2 bases and J by 2 bases, with 6 bases between them. Germline loops: CDR1 SGHTA, CDR2 FQGNSA. The CDR3 region has the DNA TGTGCCAGCAGCTTAAGTGGGACTAATGAAAAACTGTTTTTT. Translation gives CASSLSGTNEKLFF.

This clone occurred once. This rearrangement joins TRBV25-1 to TRBJ2-3; D is perhaps TRBD1 or TRBD2 (5 bases each). The CDR3 has 16 residues. Trimming took 1 base from V and 0 from J, leaving 11 bases between them. CDR1 and CDR2 from the germline V gene are MGHDK and SYGVNS. CDR3 protein: CASSEWSGGSTDTQYF. The CDR3 coding sequence is TGTGCCAGCAGTGAATGGTCTGGGGGTAGCACAGATACGCAGTATTTT. Using reference TRBV25-1 and TRBJ2-3 for the parts outside the CDR3, the full variable domain is EADIYQTPRYLVIGTGKKITLECSQTMGHDKMYWYQQDPGMELHLIHYSYGVNSTEKGDLSSESTVSRIRTEHFPLTLESARPSHTSQYLCASSEWSGGSTDTQYFGPGTRLTVL.

This clone appeared a single time. CDR3 nucleotide sequence: TGTGCCACCGAGTTAGGAAGGGATGAAAAACTGTTTTTT. Encoded protein: CATELGRDEKLFF. The V gene is TRBV15, the J gene TRBJ1-4; D uncertain. CDR3 length: 13 amino acids. Trimming pared 8 bases from V and 6 bases from J, leaving 13 bases between. Germline CDR1 and CDR2: LNHNV and YYDKDF (reference sequence).

This chain connects TRBV5-6 to TRBJ2-7, with unresolved D. Trimming took 2 bases from V and 0 from J, leaving 9 bases between them. The length of the CDR3 is 14 residues. Germline loops: CDR1 SGHDT, CDR2 YYEEEE. CDR3 coding DNA: TGTGCCAGCAGCTTTGCTACAGACTCCTACGAGCAGTACTTC. Translated: CASSFATDSYEQYF.

This clone appeared a few times. V usage is TRBV11-3 and J usage is TRBJ2-7; D remains unclear. CDR3 length: 12 amino acids. The ends were cut back, 0 bases at V and 6 bases at J, with 6 bases in the middle. Per germline, CDR1 SGHNT and CDR2 YENEEA. CDR3 sequence reads: CASSLDSSEQYF. Here the CDR3 DNA reads TGTGCCAGCAGCTTAGATTCTAGCGAGCAGTACTTC.